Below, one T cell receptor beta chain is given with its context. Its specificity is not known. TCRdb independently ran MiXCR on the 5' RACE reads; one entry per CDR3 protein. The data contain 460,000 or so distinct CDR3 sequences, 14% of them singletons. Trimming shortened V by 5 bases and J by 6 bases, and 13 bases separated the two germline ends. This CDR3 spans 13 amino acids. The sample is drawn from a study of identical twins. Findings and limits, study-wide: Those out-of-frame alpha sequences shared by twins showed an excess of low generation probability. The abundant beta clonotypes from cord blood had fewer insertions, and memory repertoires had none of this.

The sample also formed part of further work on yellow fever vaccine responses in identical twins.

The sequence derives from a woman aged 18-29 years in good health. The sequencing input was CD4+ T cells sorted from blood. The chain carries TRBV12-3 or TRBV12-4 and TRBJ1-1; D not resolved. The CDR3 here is CASSLGLGAEAFF. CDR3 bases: TGTGCCAGCAGTCTCGGACTTGGAGCTGAAGCTTTCTTT.